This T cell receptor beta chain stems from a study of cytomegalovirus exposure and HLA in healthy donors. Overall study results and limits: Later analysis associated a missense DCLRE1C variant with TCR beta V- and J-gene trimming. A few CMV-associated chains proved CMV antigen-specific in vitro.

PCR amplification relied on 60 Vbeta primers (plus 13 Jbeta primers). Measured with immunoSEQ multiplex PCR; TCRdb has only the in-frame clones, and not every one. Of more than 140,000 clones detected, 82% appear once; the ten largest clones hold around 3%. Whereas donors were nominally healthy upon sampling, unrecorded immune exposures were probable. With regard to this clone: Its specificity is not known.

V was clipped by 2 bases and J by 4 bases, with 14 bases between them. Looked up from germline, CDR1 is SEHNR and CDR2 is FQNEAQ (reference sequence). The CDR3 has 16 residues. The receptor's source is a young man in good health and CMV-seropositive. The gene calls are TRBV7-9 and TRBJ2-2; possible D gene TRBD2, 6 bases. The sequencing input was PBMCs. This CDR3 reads CASSLRSRGGTGELFF. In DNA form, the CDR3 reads TGTGCCAGCAGCTTACGCTCCCGGGGAGGCACCGGGGAGCTGTTTTTT. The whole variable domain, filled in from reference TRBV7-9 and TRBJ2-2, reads DTGVSQNPRHKITKRGQNVTFRCDPISEHNRLYWYRQTLGQGPEFLTYFQNEAQLEKSRLLSDRFSAERPKGSFSTLEIQRTEQGDSAMYLCASSLRSRGGTGELFFGEGSRLTVL.